This paragraph covers one T cell receptor (beta chain) sequence. No antigen is known for it. It was from roughly 20-30 mg of unsorted bulk tissue that RNA and DNA were co-extracted. Using a constant-region primer together with ProtoScript II reverse transcriptase, TCR beta cDNA was made from about 500 ng of total RNA. For TCR beta, libraries were produced by three nested multiplex PCR rounds using slightly modified ARM-PCR. Each CDR3 protein is one row after TCRdb ran MiXCR on the multiplex PCR reads. The repertoire holds more than 95,000 distinct CDR3 sequences, with 80% to 85% as singletons. The data were obtained in a study of tumor-infiltrating lymphocytes in primary liver carcinoma. Study-wide results and limits: Tumor-adjacent and tumor-blood pairs showed less overlap than tumor region pairs.

The sample was liver tumor tissue from sampling region 3. Subset in this sample: tumor region T3, left-lateral pole. This receptor was taken from a man in his forties with primary liver carcinoma and hepatitis B virus infection.

The CDR3 here is CASSPLEGNYGRTF. The CDR3 DNA reads as TGTGCCAGCAGCCCCTTAGAAGGGAACTATGGCCGCACCTTC. The J gene is TRBJ1-2, the V gene TRBV4-2; no firm D call. The CDR3 contains 14 residues. With 4 bases removed from V and 13 bases from J, the gap between germline ends came to 22 bases. Looked up from germline, CDR1 is LGHNA and CDR2 is YNFKEQ.